These 12 T cell receptor beta chains share one sample of origin, sequenced in a study of blood T cell repertoires in COVID-19. Some clones are missing from TCRdb's copy, which holds only in-frame ones; the method was immunoSEQ multiplex PCR. Altogether about 170,000 clones are present, around 86% being singletons, with the ten largest covering less than 0.7%. Sequenced material: peripheral blood. These receptors all stem from a man in his fifties or sixties with COVID-19, enrolled during active disease.

The V gene is TRBV5-6, the J gene TRBJ1-6, with D possibly matching TRBD1 (6 bases). This CDR3 spans 16 amino acids. The V and J ends lost 4 bases and 6 bases respectively, with 17 bases between them. CDR1 and CDR2 from the germline V gene are SGHDT and YYEEEE. CDR3 nucleotide sequence: TGTGCCAGCAGCCCCAGGTCAGGACAGATTAATTCACCCCTCCACTTT. Its translation is CASSPRSGQINSPLHF.

V gene TRBV9 combines with J gene TRBJ1-2; TRBD1 might be the D (6 bases). The CDR3 is 14 residues long. Germline CDR1 is SGDLS and CDR2 is YYNGEE. Deletions cut 3 bases from V and 5 bases from J, with 14 bases between. The CDR3 DNA reads TGTGCCAGCAGCGCGTACGGACAGATATATGGCTACACCTTC. Translating it yields CASSAYGQIYGYTF.

The V call is TRBV28, the J call TRBJ1-1; TRBD1 matches 8 bases. CDR1 is MDHEN and CDR2 is SYDVKM in the germline V gene. Trimming at V came to 2 bases and at J to 10 bases, leaving 15 bases not matched to a gene. The CDR3 has 16 residues. Here the CDR3 reads CASSLDMRRGGTGAFF. The CDR3, as DNA: TGTGCCAGCAGTTTAGACATGCGCAGGGGAGGGACAGGAGCTTTCTTT.

The chain is built from TRBV11-3 and TRBJ1-1; D not resolved. V lost 5 bases and J lost 0, with 10 bases in between. CDR1 is SGHNT, CDR2 YENEEA, per germline. CDR3 size: 14 residues. The DNA for the CDR3 is TGTGCCAGCAGCCCTCAGAACATGAACACTGAAGCTTTCTTT. Its translation is CASSPQNMNTEAFF. Drawing the rest from reference TRBV11-3 and TRBJ1-1, the complete variable domain is EAGVVQSPRYKIIEKKQPVAFWCNPISGHNTLYWYLQNLGQGPELLIRYENEEAVDDSQLPKDRFSAERLKGVDSTLKIQPAELGDSAVYLCASSPQNMNTEAFFGQGTRLTVV.

This sequence joins TRBV4-2 and TRBJ1-5; a weak D match, TRBD1 (6 bases). Looked up from germline, CDR1 is LGHNA and CDR2 is YNFKEQ. The V and J ends lost 4 bases and 5 bases respectively, with 12 bases between them. The length of the CDR3 is 14 residues. The CDR3 here is CASSPWPGDQPQHF. For the CDR3, the DNA is TGTGCCAGCAGCCCTTGGCCAGGGGATCAGCCCCAGCATTTT.

The chain uses TRBV19 and TRBJ1-6; maybe TRBD1 (5 bases). V dropped 2 bases and J dropped 7 bases, with 12 bases sitting between them. Germline V CDR1 and CDR2: LNHDA, SQIVND (reference sequence). This CDR3 spans 15 amino acids. This CDR3 reads CASSILPGGNSPLHF. CDR3 nucleotides: TGTGCCAGTAGTATACTTCCGGGGGGGAATTCACCCCTCCACTTT.

The chain couples TRBV10-2 to TRBJ1-1; 9 bases are a match to TRBD1. CDR3 length equals 15 residues. Trimming took 8 bases from V and 1 from J; bases not matched to a gene: 8. Germline CDR1 reads WSHSY; CDR2 reads SAAADI. Written as DNA, the CDR3 is TGCGCCAGCCGGGGACAGGGCTTTTCGAACACTGAAGCTTTCTTT. This translates into CASRGQGFSNTEAFF.

This clone was counted once. Other DNA sequences in the sample encode the same CDR3. V is TRBV7-3 and J is TRBJ1-1; 8 nucleotides agree with TRBD1. The germline V gene encodes CDR1 SGHTA and CDR2 FQGTGA. Trimming at V came to 3 bases and at J to 4 bases, leaving 1 base not matched to a gene. The CDR3 length is 13 residues. In DNA, the CDR3 is TGTGCCAGCAGCTTCGGACAGGGCACTGAAGCTTTCTTT. It is translated as CASSFGQGTEAFF.

The rearrangement links TRBV19 to TRBJ1-2; a weak D match, TRBD1 (6 bases). The CDR3 consists of 15 residues. CDR1 and CDR2 from the germline V gene are LNHDA and SQIVND (reference sequence). Trimming removed 4 bases from V and 4 bases from J, with 16 bases in between. CDR3 amino acids: CASSRAHRERYGYTF. The CDR3, as DNA: TGTGCCAGTAGTAGGGCCCACAGGGAACGCTATGGCTACACCTTC.

This clone was counted between two and nine times. The chain joins TRBV18 to TRBJ1-1; D is possibly TRBD1 (5 bases). The CDR3 length is 15 residues. Trimming pared 4 bases from V and 2 bases from J, leaving 14 bases between. The germline V gene encodes CDR1 KGHSH and CDR2 LQKENI. CDR3 in DNA: TGTGCCAGCTCACGGGTATCGGACACTAACACTGAAGCTTTCTTT. It yields the protein CASSRVSDTNTEAFF.

This clone was seen only a few times. The genes are TRBV7-8 and TRBJ2-1, with D possibly matching TRBD2 (5 bases). CDR3 length: 13 residues. V lost 5 bases to trimming and J lost 4 bases, with 9 bases between them. CDR1 is SGHVS and CDR2 is FQNEAQ in the germline V gene. Here the CDR3 reads CASSRGSYNEQFF. CDR3 nucleotide sequence: TGTGCCAGCAGCCGCGGGTCATACAATGAGCAGTTCTTC.

Notes on this clone: Within the sample, other DNA sequences also encode this same CDR3. The J gene is TRBJ1-1, the V gene TRBV12-3 or TRBV12-4; D uncertain. The CDR3 is 12 residues long. V was cut by 6 bases and J by 1 base, with 6 bases left in between. The CDR3 reads CASRLANTEAFF. CDR3 DNA: TGTGCCAGCAGATTGGCGAACACTGAAGCTTTCTTT.